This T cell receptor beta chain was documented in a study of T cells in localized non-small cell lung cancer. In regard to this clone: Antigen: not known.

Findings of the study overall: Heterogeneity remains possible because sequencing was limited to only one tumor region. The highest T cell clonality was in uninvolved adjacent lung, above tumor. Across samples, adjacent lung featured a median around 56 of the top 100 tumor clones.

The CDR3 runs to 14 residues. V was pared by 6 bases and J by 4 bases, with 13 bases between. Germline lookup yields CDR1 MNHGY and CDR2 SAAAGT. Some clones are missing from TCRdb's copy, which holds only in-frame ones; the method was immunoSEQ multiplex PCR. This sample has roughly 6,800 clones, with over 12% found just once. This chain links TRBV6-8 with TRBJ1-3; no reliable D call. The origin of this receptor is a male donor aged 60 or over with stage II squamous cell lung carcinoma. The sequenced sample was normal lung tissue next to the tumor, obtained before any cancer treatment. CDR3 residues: CASRPAVWGNTIYF. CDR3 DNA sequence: TGTGCCAGCAGACCGGCCGTCTGGGGAAACACCATATATTTT.